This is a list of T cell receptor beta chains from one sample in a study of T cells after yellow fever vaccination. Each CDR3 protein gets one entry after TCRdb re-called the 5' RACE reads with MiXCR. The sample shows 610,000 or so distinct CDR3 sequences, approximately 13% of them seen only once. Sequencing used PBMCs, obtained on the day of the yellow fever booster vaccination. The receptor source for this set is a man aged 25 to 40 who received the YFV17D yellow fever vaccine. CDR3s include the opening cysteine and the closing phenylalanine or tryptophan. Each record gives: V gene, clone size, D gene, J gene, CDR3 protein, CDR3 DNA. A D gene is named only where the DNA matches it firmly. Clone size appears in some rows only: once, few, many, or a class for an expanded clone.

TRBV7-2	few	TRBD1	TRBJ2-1	CASSLNDRGSYNEQFF	TGTGCCAGCAGCTTAAATGACAGGGGATCCTACAATGAGCAGTTCTTC
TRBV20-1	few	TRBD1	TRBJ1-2	CSAGTGPNYGYTF	TGCAGTGCTGGGACAGGGCCGAACTATGGCTACACCTTC
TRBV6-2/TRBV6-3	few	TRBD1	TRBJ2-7	CASSYDRGSEQYF	TGTGCCAGCAGTTACGACAGGGGAAGCGAGCAGTACTTC
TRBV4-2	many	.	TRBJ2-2	CASSRLLSEPGELFF	TGTGCCAGCAGCCGACTGCTATCCGAGCCCGGGGAGCTGTTTTTT
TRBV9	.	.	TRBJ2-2	CASSTLQTGLGELFF	TGTGCCAGCAGCACACTCCAAACAGGGCTGGGGGAGCTGTTTTTT
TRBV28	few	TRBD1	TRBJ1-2	CASTPGQGQWYTF	TGTGCCAGCACTCCCGGACAGGGGCAGTGGTACACCTTC
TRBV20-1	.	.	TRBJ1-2	CSARSPGDYGYTF	TGCAGTGCCAGGTCCCCAGGGGACTATGGCTACACCTTC
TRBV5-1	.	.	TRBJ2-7	CASSLGRNDYEQYF	TGCGCCAGCAGCTTGGGACGGAATGACTACGAGCAGTACTTC
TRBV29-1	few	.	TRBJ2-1	CSVEDSNEQFF	TGCAGCGTTGAAGATTCCAATGAGCAGTTCTTC
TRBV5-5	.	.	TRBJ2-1	CASSPSLPLDSEFF	TGTGCCAGCAGCCCTAGCCTCCCCCTGGACAGTGAGTTCTTC
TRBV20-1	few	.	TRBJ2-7	CSARTPSFEQYF	TGCAGTGCTAGAACTCCCAGCTTCGAGCAGTACTTC
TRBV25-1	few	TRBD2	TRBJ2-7	CASSVDFRGRAPEYF	TGTGCCAGCAGTGTAGATTTTCGCGGGAGGGCTCCGGAGTACTTC
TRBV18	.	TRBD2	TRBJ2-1	CASSQAGTSGREQFF	TGTGCCAGCTCACAGGCCGGGACTAGCGGCCGAGAGCAGTTCTTC
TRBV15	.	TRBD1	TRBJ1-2	CATRRPGGQGRYGYTF	TGTGCCACCAGGAGACCGGGGGGACAGGGACGCTATGGCTACACCTTC
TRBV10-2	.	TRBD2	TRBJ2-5	CASRGSAGPKETQYF	TGCGCCAGCAGAGGGTCAGCGGGGCCTAAAGAGACCCAGTACTTC
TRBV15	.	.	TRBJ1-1	CATSRDLGQRNTEAFF	TGTGCCACCAGCAGAGACCTCGGGCAGCGGAACACTGAAGCTTTCTTT
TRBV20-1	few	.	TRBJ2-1	CSARYSGGTWDNEQFF	TGCAGTGCTAGATATTCCGGAGGGACCTGGGATAATGAGCAGTTCTTC
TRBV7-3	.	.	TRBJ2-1	CASSLTPKNNEQFF	TGTGCCAGCAGCTTAACGCCTAAAAACAATGAGCAGTTCTTC
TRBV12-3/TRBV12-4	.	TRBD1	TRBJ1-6	CASSNTDRGIYNSPLHF	TGTGCCAGCAGCAACACAGACAGGGGGATCTATAATTCACCCCTCCACTTT
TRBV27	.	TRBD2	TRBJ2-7	CASSIGLVYEQYF	TGTGCCAGCAGTATCGGACTAGTCTACGAGCAGTACTTC
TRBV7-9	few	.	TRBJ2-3	CASSESAVTDTQYF	TGTGCCAGCAGTGAGAGTGCTGTCACAGATACGCAGTATTTT
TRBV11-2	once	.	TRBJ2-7	CASSLGREWYEQYF	TGTGCCAGCAGCTTGGGCCGGGAGTGGTACGAGCAGTACTTC
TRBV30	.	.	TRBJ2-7	CAWSDYGSYEQYF	TGTGCCTGGAGTGACTACGGCAGCTACGAGCAGTACTTC